This TCR beta chain appears in the sequencing data of a study of blood T cell repertoires in COVID-19. Study background: The samples span acute and convalescent COVID-19 from the United States, Italy and Spain. Nucleic acid was either cDNA or gDNA, and it came from T cells, B-cell-depleted T cells, or PBMCs.

The length of the CDR3 is 13 residues. Germline V CDR1 and CDR2: SQVTM, ANQGSEA. The germline V and J ends were trimmed by 6 bases and 6 bases, with 17 bases remaining between them. This clone occurred a few times. In the study's own analysis: Cell counts per sample came from amplifying reference gene primers. The assay was immunoSEQ multiplex PCR, and TCRdb's table has in-frame clones only and misses some. Clonal size and the V and J genes are those of that table, whereas D and trimming came from the DNA. The sample includes 80,000 to 95,000 clones, over 70% of them seen just once. This sequence was found in a woman between 45 and 60 years old with acute or convalescent COVID-19. The chain recombines TRBV29-1 with TRBJ1-2; D is perhaps TRBD1 (6 bases). Sequenced sample: peripheral blood. CDR3 sequence: CSVLRGGADGYTF. The CDR3 DNA sequence: TGCAGCGTCCTCAGGGGTGGGGCTGATGGCTACACCTTC. The variable domain in full, with the rest retrieved from reference TRBV29-1 and TRBJ1-2, is SAVISQKPSRDICQRGTSLTIQCQVDSQVTMMFWYRQQPGQSLTLIATANQGSEATYESGFVIDKFPISRPNLTFSTLTVSNMSPEDSSIYLCSVLRGGADGYTFGSGTRLTVV.